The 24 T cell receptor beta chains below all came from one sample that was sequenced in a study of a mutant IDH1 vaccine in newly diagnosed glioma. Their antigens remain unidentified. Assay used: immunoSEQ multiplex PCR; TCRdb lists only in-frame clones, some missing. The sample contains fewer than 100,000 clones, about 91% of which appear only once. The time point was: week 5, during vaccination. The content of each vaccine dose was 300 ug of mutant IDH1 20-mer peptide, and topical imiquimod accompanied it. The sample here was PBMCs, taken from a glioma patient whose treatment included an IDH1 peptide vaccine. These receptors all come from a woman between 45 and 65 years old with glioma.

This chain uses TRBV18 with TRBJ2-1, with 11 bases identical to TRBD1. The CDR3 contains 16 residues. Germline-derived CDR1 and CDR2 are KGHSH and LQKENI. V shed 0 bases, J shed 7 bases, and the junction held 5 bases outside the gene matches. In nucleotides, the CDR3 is TGTGCCAGCTCACCACCGGGACAGGGGGATAAAAATGAGCAGTTCTTC. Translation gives CASSPPGQGDKNEQFF.

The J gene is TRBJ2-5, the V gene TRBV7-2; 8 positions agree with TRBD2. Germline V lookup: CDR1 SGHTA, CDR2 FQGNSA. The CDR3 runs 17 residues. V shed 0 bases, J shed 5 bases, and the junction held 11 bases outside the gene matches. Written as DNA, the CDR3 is TGTGCCAGCAGCTTAGCCCTAGCGGCCCGGGGGGGGGAGACCCAGTACTTC. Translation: CASSLALAARGGETQYF.

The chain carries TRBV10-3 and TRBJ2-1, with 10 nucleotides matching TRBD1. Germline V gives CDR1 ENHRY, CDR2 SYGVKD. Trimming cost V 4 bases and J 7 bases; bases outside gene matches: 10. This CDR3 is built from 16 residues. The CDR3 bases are TGTGCCATCAGTGCGTCGACAGGGGGCGTAGGGAATGAGCAGTTCTTC. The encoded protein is CAISASTGGVGNEQFF.

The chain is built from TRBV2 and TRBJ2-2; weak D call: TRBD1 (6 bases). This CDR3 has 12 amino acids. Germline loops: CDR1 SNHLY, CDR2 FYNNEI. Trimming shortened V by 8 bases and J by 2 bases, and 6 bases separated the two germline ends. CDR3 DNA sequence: TGTGCCAGCGGGACAAACACCGGGGAGCTGTTTTTT. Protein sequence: CASGTNTGELFF.

The DNA of the CDR3 is TGCGCCAGCAGCTTGGCTGTCTCCTACAATGAGCAGTTCTTC. Its protein product is CASSLAVSYNEQFF. The chain joins TRBV5-1 to TRBJ2-1; D is uncertain. This CDR3 spans 14 amino acids. The germline V gene has CDR1 SGHRS and CDR2 YFSETQ. V was cut by 0 bases and J by 0 bases, with 4 bases left in between.

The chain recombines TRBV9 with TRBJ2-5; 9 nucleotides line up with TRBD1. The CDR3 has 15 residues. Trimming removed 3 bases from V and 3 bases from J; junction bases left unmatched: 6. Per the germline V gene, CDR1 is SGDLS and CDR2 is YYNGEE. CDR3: CASSASGTGKETQYF. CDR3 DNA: TGTGCCAGCAGCGCTTCCGGGACAGGGAAAGAGACCCAGTACTTC. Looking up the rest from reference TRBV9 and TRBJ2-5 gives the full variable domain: DSGVTQTPKHLITATGQRVTLRCSPRSGDLSVYWYQQSLDQGLQFLIQYYNGEERAKGNILERFSAQQFPDLHSELNLSSLELGDSALYFCASSASGTGKETQYFGPGTRLLVL.

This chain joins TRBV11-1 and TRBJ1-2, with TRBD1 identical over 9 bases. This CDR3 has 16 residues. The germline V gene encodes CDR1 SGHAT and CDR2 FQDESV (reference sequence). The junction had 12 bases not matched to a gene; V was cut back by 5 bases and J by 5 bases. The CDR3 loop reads CASSQGQGTDIYGYTF. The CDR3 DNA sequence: TGTGCCAGCAGCCAAGGACAGGGGACGGACATTTATGGCTACACCTTC.

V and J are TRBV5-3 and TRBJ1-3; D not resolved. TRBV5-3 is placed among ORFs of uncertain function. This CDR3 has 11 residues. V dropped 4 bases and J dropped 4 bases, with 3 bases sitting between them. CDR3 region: CARSTGNTIYF. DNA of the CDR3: TGTGCCAGAAGCACGGGAAACACCATATATTTT.

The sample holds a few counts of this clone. The CDR3 protein is CATMPGRNYGYTF. The DNA of the CDR3 is TGTGCCACCATGCCGGGACGGAACTATGGCTACACCTTC. The chain links TRBV28 to TRBJ1-2; D is perhaps TRBD1 (5 bases). Germline V gene data show CDR1 as MDHEN and CDR2 as SYDVKM. Trimming shortened V by 10 bases and J by 2 bases, and 14 bases separated the two germline ends. This CDR3 region has 13 residues.

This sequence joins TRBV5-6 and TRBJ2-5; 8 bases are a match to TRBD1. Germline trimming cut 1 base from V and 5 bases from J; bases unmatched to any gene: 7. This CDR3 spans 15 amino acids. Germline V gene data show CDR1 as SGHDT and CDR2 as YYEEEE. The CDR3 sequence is CASSLHQGALETQYF. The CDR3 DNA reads TGTGCCAGCAGCTTGCATCAGGGGGCTTTGGAGACCCAGTACTTC.

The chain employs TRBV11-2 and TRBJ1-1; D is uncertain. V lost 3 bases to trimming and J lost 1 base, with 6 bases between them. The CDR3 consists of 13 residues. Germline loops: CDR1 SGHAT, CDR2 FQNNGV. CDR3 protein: CASSFQENTEAFF. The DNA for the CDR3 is TGTGCCAGCAGCTTTCAGGAGAACACTGAAGCTTTCTTT.

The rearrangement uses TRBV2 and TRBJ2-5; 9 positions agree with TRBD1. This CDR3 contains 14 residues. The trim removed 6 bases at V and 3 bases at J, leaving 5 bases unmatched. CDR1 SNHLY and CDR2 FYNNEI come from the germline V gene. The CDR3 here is CASRGDRVKETQYF. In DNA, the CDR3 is TGTGCCAGCAGGGGGGACAGGGTAAAAGAGACCCAGTACTTC. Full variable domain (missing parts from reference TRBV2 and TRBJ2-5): EPEVTQTPSHQVTQMGQEVILRCVPISNHLYFYWYRQILGQKVEFLVSFYNNEISEKSEIFDDQFSVERPDGSNFTLKIRSTKLEDSAMYFCASRGDRVKETQYFGPGTRLLVL.

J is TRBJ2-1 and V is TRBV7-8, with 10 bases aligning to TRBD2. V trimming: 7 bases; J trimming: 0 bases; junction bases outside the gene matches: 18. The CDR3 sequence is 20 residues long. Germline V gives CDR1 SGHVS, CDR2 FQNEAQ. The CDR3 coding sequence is TGTGCCAGCACCCCATTCCGGGGGCTAGCGGGAGTCCGCTCCTACAATGAGCAGTTCTTC. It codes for CASTPFRGLAGVRSYNEQFF.

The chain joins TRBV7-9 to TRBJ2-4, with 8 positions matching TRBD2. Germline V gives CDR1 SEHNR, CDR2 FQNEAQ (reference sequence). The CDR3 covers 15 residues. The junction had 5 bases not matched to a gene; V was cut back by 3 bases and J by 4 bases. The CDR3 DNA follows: TGTGCCAGCAGCTTGAAAGGCGGGGGGAAAAACATTCAGTACTTC. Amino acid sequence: CASSLKGGGKNIQYF.

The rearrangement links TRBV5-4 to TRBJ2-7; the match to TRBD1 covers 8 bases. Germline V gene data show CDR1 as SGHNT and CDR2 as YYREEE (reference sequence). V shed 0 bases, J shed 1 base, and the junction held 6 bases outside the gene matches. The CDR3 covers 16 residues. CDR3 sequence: CASSLGQGRRSYEQYF. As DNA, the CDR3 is TGTGCCAGCAGCTTGGGACAGGGGCGTAGATCCTACGAGCAGTACTTC.

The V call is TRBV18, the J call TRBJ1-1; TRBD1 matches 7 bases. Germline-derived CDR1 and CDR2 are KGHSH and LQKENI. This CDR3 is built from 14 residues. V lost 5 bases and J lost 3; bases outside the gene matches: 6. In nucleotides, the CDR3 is TGTGCCAGCTCATCCAGGGGGATAGACACTGAAGCTTTCTTT. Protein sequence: CASSSRGIDTEAFF.

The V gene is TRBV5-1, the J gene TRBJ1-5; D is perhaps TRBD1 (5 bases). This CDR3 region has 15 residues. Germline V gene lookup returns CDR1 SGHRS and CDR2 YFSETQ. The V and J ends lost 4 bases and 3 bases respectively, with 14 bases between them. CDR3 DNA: TGCGCCAGCAGCCTGATGTGGGGCCCCAATCAGCCCCAGCATTTT. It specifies CASSLMWGPNQPQHF.

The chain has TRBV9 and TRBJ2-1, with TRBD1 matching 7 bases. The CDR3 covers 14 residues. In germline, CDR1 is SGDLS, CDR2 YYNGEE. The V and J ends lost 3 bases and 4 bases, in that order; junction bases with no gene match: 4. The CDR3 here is CASSEGTAYNEQFF. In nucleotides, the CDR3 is TGTGCCAGCAGCGAGGGGACAGCTTACAATGAGCAGTTCTTC. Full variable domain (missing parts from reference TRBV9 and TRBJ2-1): DSGVTQTPKHLITATGQRVTLRCSPRSGDLSVYWYQQSLDQGLQFLIQYYNGEERAKGNILERFSAQQFPDLHSELNLSSLELGDSALYFCASSEGTAYNEQFFGPGTRLTVL.

In DNA form, the CDR3 reads TGTGCCAGCAGCCAACTTTCCTGGACAGCCCCCTACGAGCAGTACTTC. Amino acids: CASSQLSWTAPYEQYF. The chain recombines TRBV4-2 with TRBJ2-7; D possibly corresponds to TRBD1 (6 bases). The germline V and J ends were trimmed by 2 bases and 2 bases, with 16 bases remaining between them. The length of the CDR3 is 16 residues. CDR1 and CDR2 from the germline V gene are LGHNA and YNFKEQ.

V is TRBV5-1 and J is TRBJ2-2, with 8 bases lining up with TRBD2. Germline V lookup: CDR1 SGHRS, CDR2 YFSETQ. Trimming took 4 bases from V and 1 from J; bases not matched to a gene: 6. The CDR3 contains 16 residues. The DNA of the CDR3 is TGCGCCAGCAGCAAGGTGGCGGGAGGGAACACCGGGGAGCTGTTTTTT. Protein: CASSKVAGGNTGELFF.

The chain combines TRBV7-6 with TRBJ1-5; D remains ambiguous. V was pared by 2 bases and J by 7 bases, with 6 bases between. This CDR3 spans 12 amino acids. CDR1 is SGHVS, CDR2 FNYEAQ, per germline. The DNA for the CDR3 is TGTGCCAGCAGCTTATGGCGGCAGCCCCAGCATTTT. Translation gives CASSLWRQPQHF.

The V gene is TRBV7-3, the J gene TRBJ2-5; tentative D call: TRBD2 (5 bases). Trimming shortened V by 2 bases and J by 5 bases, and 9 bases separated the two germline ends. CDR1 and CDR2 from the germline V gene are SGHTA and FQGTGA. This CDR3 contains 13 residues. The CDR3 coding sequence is TGTGCCAGCAGCTTACGGGGTCGGGAGACCCAGTACTTC. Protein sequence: CASSLRGRETQYF.

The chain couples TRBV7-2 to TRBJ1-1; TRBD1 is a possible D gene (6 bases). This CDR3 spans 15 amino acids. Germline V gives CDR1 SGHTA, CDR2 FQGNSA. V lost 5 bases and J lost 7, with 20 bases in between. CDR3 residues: CASSPGGGDLFEAFF. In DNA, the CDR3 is TGTGCCAGCAGCCCGGGAGGGGGGGATTTATTTGAAGCTTTCTTT.

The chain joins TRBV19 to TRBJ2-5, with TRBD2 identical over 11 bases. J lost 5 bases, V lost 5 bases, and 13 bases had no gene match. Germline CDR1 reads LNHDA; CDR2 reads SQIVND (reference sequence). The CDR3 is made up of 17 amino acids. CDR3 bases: TGTGCCAGTAGTTCGATACTAGCGGGGGCCTCCCGGGAGACCCAGTACTTC. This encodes CASSSILAGASRETQYF.